This T cell receptor (beta chain) was observed in a study of blood T cell repertoires in COVID-19. Whole-study context: Nucleic acid was either cDNA or gDNA, and it came from T cells, B-cell-depleted T cells, or PBMCs.

CDR1 and CDR2 from the germline V gene are GTSNPN and SVGIG (reference sequence). The CDR3 is 15 residues long. V shed 0 bases and J 6 bases; nucleotides not matched to a gene: 6. While infection was still active, Seattle patients were enrolled and then followed longitudinally. In the source study's methods: Amplified reference gene primers provided the basis for estimating nucleated cell counts. Measured with immunoSEQ multiplex PCR; TCRdb has only the in-frame clones, and not every one. From that table come the V and J calls and clone size; the DNA was used to work out D and trimming. The sample yields 250,000 to 400,000 clones, about 91% seen once.

V gene TRBV30 combines with J gene TRBJ1-3, with 9 bases fitting TRBD1. The receptor was derived from a woman younger than 45 with COVID-19, enrolled during active disease. Material: peripheral blood. The CDR3 nucleotides read TGTGCCTGGAGTGTACGAGGGACAGGGATAAACACCATATATTTT. This encodes CAWSVRGTGINTIYF.